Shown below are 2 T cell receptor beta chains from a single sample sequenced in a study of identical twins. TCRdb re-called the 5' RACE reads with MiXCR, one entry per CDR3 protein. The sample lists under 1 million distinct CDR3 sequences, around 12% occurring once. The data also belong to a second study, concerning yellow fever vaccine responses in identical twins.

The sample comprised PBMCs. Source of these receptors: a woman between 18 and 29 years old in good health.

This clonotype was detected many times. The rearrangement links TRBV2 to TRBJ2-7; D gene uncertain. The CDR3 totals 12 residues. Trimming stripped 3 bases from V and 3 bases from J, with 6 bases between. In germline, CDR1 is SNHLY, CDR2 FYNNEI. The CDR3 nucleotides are TGTGCCAGCAGTGAGAATGGCTACGAGCAGTACTTC. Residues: CASSENGYEQYF. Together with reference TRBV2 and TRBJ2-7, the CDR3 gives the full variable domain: EPEVTQTPSHQVTQMGQEVILRCVPISNHLYFYWYRQILGQKVEFLVSFYNNEISEKSEIFDDQFSVERPDGSNFTLKIRSTKLEDSAMYFCASSENGYEQYFGPGTRLTVT.

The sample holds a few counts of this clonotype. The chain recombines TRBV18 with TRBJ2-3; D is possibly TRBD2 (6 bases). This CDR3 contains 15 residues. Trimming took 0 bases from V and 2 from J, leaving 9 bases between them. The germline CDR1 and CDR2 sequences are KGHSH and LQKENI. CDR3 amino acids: CASSPPLANTDTQYF. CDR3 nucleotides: TGTGCCAGCTCACCACCTCTAGCGAACACAGATACGCAGTATTTT. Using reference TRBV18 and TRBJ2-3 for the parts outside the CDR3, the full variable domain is NAGVMQNPRHLVRRRGQEARLRCSPMKGHSHVYWYRQLPEEGLKFMVYLQKENIIDESGMPKERFSAEFPKEGPSILRIQQVVRGDSAAYFCASSPPLANTDTQYFGPGTRLTVL.